This TCR beta chain was found in a study of blood T cell repertoires in COVID-19. Individuals drawn from 24 US areas were roughly 18 to 89 years old. Each participant's cohort was designated according to participant-reported clinical history. Measured with immunoSEQ multiplex PCR; TCRdb has only the in-frame clones, and not every one. Found here are 300,000 to 500,000 clones, 88% of them singletons; the top ten hold 2% to 2.5%. This receptor was identified in a woman between 35 and 50 years old with acute COVID-19. Material: PBMCs or T cells enriched from blood (not recorded which).

The CDR3 bases are TGTGCCACCAGTGATTCGGGACAGGTCAACACCGGGGAGCTGTTTTTT. Its translation: CATSDSGQVNTGELFF. The genes are TRBV24-1 and TRBJ2-2; 8 nucleotides agree with TRBD1. With 2 bases clipped from V and 2 bases from J, the junction kept 3 bases outside the gene matches. The CDR3 is made up of 16 amino acids. Germline CDR1 is KGHDR and CDR2 is SFDVKD.